The rows below give T cell receptor beta chains drawn from one sample of a study of T cells in Graves' hyperthyroidism and ophthalmopathy. From the multiplex PCR reads, TCRdb called clonotypes with MiXCR, one entry per CDR3 protein. The sample has over 90,000 distinct CDR3 sequences; 45% to 50% are singletons. The sample was blood. These TCRs come from a man in his forties with Graves' hyperthyroidism. Each CDR3 is given with its conserved first and last residue. The D gene is left open where the match is weak. Clone size is not always given. Where it is, it says once, few, many or a class for expanded clones.

clone size: .; V gene: TRBV20-1; J gene: TRBJ2-7; D gene: .; CDR3 DNA: TGCAGTGCTAGAGACAAGGGTCCTTACGAGCAGTACTTC; CDR3 protein: CSARDKGPYEQYF
clone size: .; V gene: TRBV5-1; J gene: TRBJ2-1; D gene: TRBD2; CDR3 DNA: TGCGCCAGCAGCTCCGGGACTAGCGGGGTATCCTACAATGAGCAGTTCTTC; CDR3 protein: CASSSGTSGVSYNEQFF
clone size: many; V gene: TRBV7-2; J gene: TRBJ1-1; D gene: .; CDR3 DNA: TGTGCCAGCAGCTTAATACCCTCCGGACGGAGCCCTGAAGCTTTCTTT; CDR3 protein: CASSLIPSGRSPEAFF
clone size: many; V gene: TRBV29-1; J gene: TRBJ2-7; D gene: TRBD2; CDR3 DNA: TGCAGCGTTGAAGATAGTAGCGGGGGTTGGGAGCAGTACTTC; CDR3 protein: CSVEDSSGGWEQYF
clone size: .; V gene: TRBV29-1; J gene: TRBJ2-1; D gene: .; CDR3 DNA: TGCAGCGTCGGGTACAATGAGCGGTTCTTC; CDR3 protein: CSVGYNERFF
clone size: .; V gene: TRBV11-2; J gene: TRBJ2-7; D gene: .; CDR3 DNA: TGTGGCGGCAGCTTAGAGCCAGTATACGAGCAGTACTTC; CDR3 protein: CGGSLEPVYEQYF
clone size: many; V gene: TRBV7-8; J gene: TRBJ2-5; D gene: .; CDR3 DNA: TGTGCCAGCAGCTCCCCCGACAACGCGAACCAAGAGACCCAGTACTTC; CDR3 protein: CASSSPDNANQETQYF
clone size: .; V gene: TRBV7-2; J gene: TRBJ2-3; D gene: .; CDR3 DNA: TGTGCCAGCAGCTTGCGGAGAGGTGGGCAGTATTTT; CDR3 protein: CASSLRRGGQYF
clone size: once; V gene: TRBV18; J gene: TRBJ1-2; D gene: .; CDR3 DNA: TGTGCCAGCTCACCAAGCGGCTGGGATGGCTACACCTTC; CDR3 protein: CASSPSGWDGYTF
clone size: many; V gene: TRBV29-1; J gene: TRBJ2-3; D gene: .; CDR3 DNA: TGCAGCGTATTGTGGGAGAGCACAGATACGCAGTATTTT; CDR3 protein: CSVLWESTDTQYF
clone size: few; V gene: TRBV28; J gene: TRBJ2-7; D gene: TRBD2; CDR3 DNA: TGTGCCAGCATGCAAACGGGGGGGTCCCAATCCTACGAGCAGTACTTC; CDR3 protein: CASMQTGGSQSYEQYF
clone size: many; V gene: TRBV5-1; J gene: TRBJ1-1; D gene: .; CDR3 DNA: TGCGCCAGCAGCACCGGACAGACGAACACTGAAGCTTTCTTT; CDR3 protein: CASSTGQTNTEAFF
clone size: many; V gene: TRBV2; J gene: TRBJ2-2; D gene: .; CDR3 DNA: TGTGCCAGCGGACAACAGGGCCGAACGACCGGGGAGCTGTTTTTT; CDR3 protein: CASGQQGRTTGELFF
clone size: many; V gene: TRBV4-2; J gene: TRBJ2-1; D gene: .; CDR3 DNA: TGTGCCAGCAGCCAAGGCGCACGAAGCTCCTACAATGAGCAGTTCTTC; CDR3 protein: CASSQGARSSYNEQFF
clone size: many; V gene: TRBV4-1; J gene: TRBJ2-1; D gene: .; CDR3 DNA: TGCGCCAGCAGCCGGGTCAACAACAATGAGCAGTTCTTC; CDR3 protein: CASSRVNNNEQFF
clone size: .; V gene: TRBV2; J gene: TRBJ2-7; D gene: .; CDR3 DNA: TGTGCCAGCACTACAGACTCCTACGAGCAGTACTTC; CDR3 protein: CASTTDSYEQYF
clone size: .; V gene: TRBV6-5; J gene: TRBJ1-5; D gene: TRBD1; CDR3 DNA: TGTGCCAGCAGCCGGACAGGGTTTCAGCCCCAGCATTTT; CDR3 protein: CASSRTGFQPQHF
clone size: many; V gene: TRBV20-1; J gene: TRBJ2-7; D gene: .; CDR3 DNA: TGCAGTGCTAGAGATTTAAGGCTGGCTCTCTCCTACGAGCAGTACTTC; CDR3 protein: CSARDLRLALSYEQYF
clone size: many; V gene: TRBV28; J gene: TRBJ1-6; D gene: .; CDR3 DNA: TGTGCCAGCAGGGAGGTGCCAAATTCACCCCTCCACTTT; CDR3 protein: CASREVPNSPLHF
clone size: many; V gene: TRBV11-3; J gene: TRBJ2-1; D gene: TRBD2; CDR3 DNA: TGTGCCAGCAGCTTAGGGGGAGGGGATGAGCAGTTCTTC; CDR3 protein: CASSLGGGDEQFF
clone size: many; V gene: TRBV20-1; J gene: TRBJ2-2; D gene: .; CDR3 DNA: TGCAGTGCCCGTTGGGGCGGGGAGGCCGGGGAGCTGTTTTTT; CDR3 protein: CSARWGGEAGELFF
clone size: many; V gene: TRBV7-9; J gene: TRBJ2-3; D gene: .; CDR3 DNA: TGTGCCAGCAGCTTCGCACAGCGGGATACGCAGTATTTT; CDR3 protein: CASSFAQRDTQYF
clone size: .; V gene: TRBV9; J gene: TRBJ2-7; D gene: .; CDR3 DNA: TGTGCCAGCAGCGGGGGATTCGGCTCCTACGAGCAGTACTTC; CDR3 protein: CASSGGFGSYEQYF
clone size: many; V gene: TRBV6-6; J gene: TRBJ1-2; D gene: .; CDR3 DNA: TGTGCCAGCAGTCCTGGACACATCTATGGCTACACCTTC; CDR3 protein: CASSPGHIYGYTF
clone size: once; V gene: TRBV7-7; J gene: TRBJ1-2; D gene: TRBD1; CDR3 DNA: TGTGCTAGCAGCGGACAGGGGTTTGCCTATGGCTACACCTTC; CDR3 protein: CASSGQGFAYGYTF
clone size: .; V gene: TRBV7-9; J gene: TRBJ2-7; D gene: TRBD2; CDR3 DNA: TGTGCCAGCAGCTTAGCGCGCGGGGGGACATACGAGCAGTACTTC; CDR3 protein: CASSLARGGTYEQYF